The 11 T cell receptor beta chains listed next were all sequenced from one sample in a study of cytomegalovirus exposure and HLA in healthy donors. Method: immunoSEQ multiplex PCR; TCRdb's copy keeps in-frame clones and lacks some. Here the sample spans about 98,000 clones, approximately 95% being singletons. The material sequenced was PBMCs. These receptors all stem from a woman under 30 in good health and CMV-seronegative.

A single count supports this clone. The V and J genes are TRBV29-1 and TRBJ2-3; 15 nucleotides align to TRBD2. CDR1 is SQVTM and CDR2 is ANQGSEA in the germline V gene. The V and J ends lost 7 bases and 4 bases, in that order; junction bases with no gene match: 6. This CDR3 spans 15 amino acids. The CDR3 sequence is CSAPRTSGGADTQYF. The CDR3 DNA is TGCAGCGCTCCCCGGACTAGCGGGGGGGCAGATACGCAGTATTTT.

The rearrangement joins TRBV7-6 to TRBJ2-5; the D gene is possibly TRBD1 (6 bases). The J call may be faulty, since TRBJ2-7 better matches the DNA end. Germline V gene data show CDR1 as SGHVS and CDR2 as FNYEAQ. This CDR3 contains 14 residues. CDR3 sequence: CASSQSTGSYEQYF. The CDR3 DNA reads TGTGCCAGCAGCCAGAGTACAGGGTCCTACGAGCAGTACTTC.

This chain links TRBV9 with TRBJ2-5, with D possibly matching TRBD2 (6 bases). The CDR3 loop spans 17 amino acids. Per germline, CDR1 SGDLS and CDR2 YYNGEE. Trimming removed 4 bases from V and 1 base from J, with 20 bases in between. The CDR3 sequence is CASSPLDRGGGQETQYF. The CDR3 DNA is TGTGCCAGCAGCCCCCTGGATAGGGGAGGAGGCCAAGAGACCCAGTACTTC. The full variable domain, with the rest looked up from reference TRBV9 and TRBJ2-5, is DSGVTQTPKHLITATGQRVTLRCSPRSGDLSVYWYQQSLDQGLQFLIQYYNGEERAKGNILERFSAQQFPDLHSELNLSSLELGDSALYFCASSPLDRGGGQETQYFGPGTRLLVL.

The chain employs TRBV7-9 and TRBJ1-5; D is undetermined. V was cut by 7 bases and J by 0 bases, with 7 bases left in between. This CDR3 contains 13 residues. Germline V gives CDR1 SEHNR, CDR2 FQNEAQ (reference sequence). In DNA form, the CDR3 reads TGTGCCAGCACCGTAAATAGCAATCAGCCCCAGCATTTT. Its protein is CASTVNSNQPQHF.

The chain has TRBV7-9 and TRBJ2-7, with 9 bases matching TRBD2. V dropped 0 bases and J dropped 3; count of bases not matched to a gene: 9. The germline CDR1 and CDR2 sequences are SEHNR and FQNEAQ (reference sequence). There are 17 residues in the CDR3. The CDR3 DNA is TGTGCCAGCAGCTTAGCTCAATGGGCTAGCGGGGTCTACGAGCAGTACTTC. This sequence encodes CASSLAQWASGVYEQYF.

The J gene is TRBJ2-1, the V gene TRBV12-2; the table assigns TRBD2, which was not confirmed against the DNA. TRBV12-2 counts as a pseudogene. The CDR3 spans 16 residues. CDR3 in amino acids: CASRHNYHLSYNEQFF. The DNA of the CDR3 is TGTGCAAGTCGCCACAACTACCACCTTTCCTACAATGAGCAGTTCTTC.

CDR3 residues: CASSKEPVCAQPQHF. The CDR3 DNA follows: TGTGCCAGCAGCAAAGAACCGGTCTGTGCTCAGCCCCAGCATTTT. The rearrangement joins TRBV21-1 to TRBJ1-5. TRBV21-1 is annotated as a pseudogene. CDR3 size: 15 residues.

The chain has TRBV9 and TRBJ1-1; D gene uncertain. The CDR3 loop spans 13 amino acids. The germline V gene encodes CDR1 SGDLS and CDR2 YYNGEE. V was trimmed by 6 bases and J by 3 bases, leaving 12 bases between them. CDR3 sequence: CASNNDGDTEAFF. The CDR3 coding sequence is TGTGCCAGCAACAACGACGGAGACACTGAAGCTTTCTTT.

A single count supports this clone. J is TRBJ2-7 and V is TRBV4-1, with TRBD1 as a possible D gene (7 bases). This CDR3 comprises 16 residues. From germline, CDR1 is MGHRA and CDR2 YSYEKL. The V end was cut by 4 bases, the J end by 4 bases, with 20 bases between. The CDR3 sequence: CASSLIGGDSLYEQYF. CDR3 nucleotide sequence: TGCGCCAGCAGCCTCATAGGAGGGGACAGTCTTTACGAGCAGTACTTC.

V gene TRBV5-8 combines with J gene TRBJ2-3, with TRBD1 identical over 8 bases. Germline-derived CDR1 and CDR2 are SGHTS and YDEGEE. The CDR3 length is 12 residues. The ends lost 3 bases at V and 9 bases at J; junction bases unmatched: 3. The CDR3 region is CASSSQGATQYF. The CDR3 DNA follows: TGTGCCAGCAGCTCCCAGGGGGCCACGCAGTATTTT.

The gene calls are TRBV7-8 and TRBJ1-5; 10 bases fit TRBD1. The CDR3 is 18 residues long. The V segment lost 5 bases and the J segment 4 bases; nucleotides outside the gene matches: 14. In germline, CDR1 is SGHVS, CDR2 FQNEAQ. DNA of the CDR3: TGTGCCAGCAGCCCGGGACAGGGGTTTATGGGAGGGAATCAGCCCCAGCATTTT. Amino acid sequence: CASSPGQGFMGGNQPQHF.